This T cell receptor beta chain was recovered during a study of T cell responses to AZD1222 COVID-19 vaccine (dated by TCRdb to about 2021). Study-wide context: TCR sequencing was performed for about 250 trial participants, of whom about 200 were given two doses of AZD1222 and roughly 25 were given two doses of MenACWY control vaccine. Enrollment into the trials was organized by age into subgroups of 18-55, 56-69 and 70-plus years, and those subgroups contained roughly 150, 30 and 60 TCR-sequenced participants, respectively.

Details on this clone: No antigen is known for it. Base-call qualities are not available, and no considerably larger clone is one nucleotide away.

The CDR3 regions of human TCRbeta chains were subjected to immunosequencing. The authors' analysis ran thus. Repertoire TCRs were checked for matches against a reference library of SARS-CoV-2-specific TCRs that had been generated using the MIRA antigen-specificity platform. Breadth meant the fraction of unique TCRs that were SARS-CoV-2-associated, whereas depth meant the fraction of total T cells that were SARS-CoV-2-associated. Using the MIRA data, each spike-specific TCR was assigned both to the spike region to which the TCR was reactive and to a CD4 or CD8 class. Log10-transformed breadth and depth values were compared by one-way ANOVA with Sidak's multiple comparisons tests. Sourced from immuneACCESS, this table was stored by TCRdb with only in-frame sequences that have V and J called. A share of the clones is absent; for the studies checked, an unresolved V gene accounts for under half, and the remainder has no known explanation. V and J calls plus clone size are reproduced from that table; the DNA served to infer D and trimming. Counted in this sample were about 150,000 clones; approximately 86% of them appeared once. Together, the top ten hold under 8% of the sample.

Reading the label with the study, this specimen's time point is: sample from adult after SARS-CoV-2 infection, after symptom onset. Two convalescent COVID-19 patients, sampled after symptom onset from adults with prior SARS-CoV-2 infection, were also TCR-sequenced for comparison. Overall results and qualifications from the work: Reportedly, close to half of the unique spike-specific TCRs recognized epitopes lying outside the regions that are mutated in the B.1.351 and B.1.1.7 variants. The 56-69-year group was small, and its depth increase did not reach significance, likely because of low power. Spike-specific TCR breadth and depth rose significantly after two AZD1222 doses compared with day 0 and with MenACWY recipients. The vaccine-associated CD4 TCRs covered the entire spike protein, and the dominant responses fell in regions 160-218 and 743-854. Participants were mostly white British and included more females than males, and it was suggested by the authors that clonal diversity may have been underestimated. Because no day 14 peak-response samples were available, the repertoires could be characterized only after the peak T cell response. Conclusions about previously exposed vaccinees are limited because only a handful of AZD1222 recipients were SARS-CoV-2 seropositive at baseline.

Trimmed from V: 3 bases; trimmed from J: 5 bases; junction bases lacking a gene match: 4. Spanning cysteine to phenylalanine, the CDR3 consists of 13 amino acids. The only DNA kept is the CDR3, 39 bases in frame from the first base. The germline V gene (reference sequence) specifies DFQATT as CDR1 and SNEGSKA as CDR2. This material consisted of peripheral blood, taken after recovery from COVID-19. This TCR was recovered from an adult who had recovered from COVID-19. The sequence joins TRBV20-1 to TRBJ1-5; TRBD1 aligns with 7 central bases. In nucleotides, the sequence is TGCAGTGCTAGTTCAGGGGGGTATCAGCCCCAGCATTTT. Its protein reads: CSASSGGYQPQHF.